This T cell receptor (beta chain) was captured in a study of blood T cell repertoires in COVID-19. Some clones are missing from TCRdb's copy, which holds only in-frame ones; the method was immunoSEQ multiplex PCR. The sample shows 350,000 to 400,000 clones, 85% to 90% of them seen only once. This clonotype originated in a man between 18 and 35 years old who had recovered from COVID-19. What was sequenced was PBMCs or T cells enriched from blood (not recorded which).

The CDR3 DNA reads TGTGCCTGGAGTACCCCGGCAGGGGCAACCAATCAGCCCCAGCATTTT. It encodes CAWSTPAGATNQPQHF. V usage is TRBV30 and J usage is TRBJ1-5; D perhaps matches TRBD1 (6 bases). The V end was cut by 2 bases, the J end by 3 bases, with 17 bases between. This CDR3 region has 16 residues. Germline assignment: CDR1 GTSNPN and CDR2 SVGIG (reference sequence).